These 31 T cell receptor beta chains were sequenced from one sample in a study of blood T cell repertoires in COVID-19. Generated by immunoSEQ multiplex PCR, the TCRdb table keeps only in-frame clones and is missing some. The table includes 150,000 to 200,000 clones, 80% to 95% detected once. Sequencing input: peripheral blood. All receptors derive from a woman aged 50 to 65 with acute or convalescent COVID-19.

The chain recombines TRBV28 with TRBJ1-2; TRBD1 might be the D (6 bases). Between the trimmed V and J ends, which lost 5 bases and 4 bases, there was a span of 17 bases. The CDR3 loop spans 15 amino acids. Germline values: CDR1 MDHEN, CDR2 SYDVKM. CDR3 residues: CASSLPGHAFYGYTF. The CDR3 bases are TGTGCCAGCAGTCTACCGGGACACGCGTTCTATGGCTACACCTTC.

This chain uses TRBV6-5 with TRBJ1-1; weak D call: TRBD1 (6 bases). The V gene lost 4 bases and the J gene lost 6 bases, with 9 bases spanning the gap. In germline, CDR1 is MNHEY, CDR2 SVGAGI. The CDR3 contains 12 residues. The CDR3 nucleotides are TGTGCCAGCAGTTGGGGGGGCTCTGAAGCTTTCTTT. Translating it yields CASSWGGSEAFF.

The V call is TRBV25-1, the J call TRBJ2-7, with TRBD2 identical over 14 bases. V trimming: 6 bases; J trimming: 6 bases; junction bases outside the gene matches: 4. Germline values: CDR1 MGHDK, CDR2 SYGVNS. The CDR3 extends over 14 amino acids. CDR3 residues: CASSSGLAGVEQYF. The CDR3 nucleotides read TGTGCCAGCAGCTCGGGACTAGCGGGAGTCGAGCAGTACTTC.

In its sample, this clone was seen a few times. The rearrangement uses TRBV24-1 and TRBJ2-3; 7 positions agree with TRBD2. Trimming removed 6 bases from V and 3 bases from J; junction bases left unmatched: 8. Looked up from germline, CDR1 is KGHDR and CDR2 is SFDVKD. The CDR3 is made up of 15 amino acids. CDR3 in DNA: TGTGCCACCAGTACAGTAGGGAGGGGTACAGATACGCAGTATTTT. Its translation is CATSTVGRGTDTQYF.

The J gene is TRBJ1-1, the V gene TRBV28; the match to TRBD1 covers 8 bases. Germline V lookup: CDR1 MDHEN, CDR2 SYDVKM. The ends lost 4 bases at V and 1 base at J; junction bases unmatched: 8. This CDR3 is built from 16 residues. The CDR3 DNA reads as TGTGCCAGCAGTTCAGCGCTACAGGGGGGGAACACTGAAGCTTTCTTT. This codes for CASSSALQGGNTEAFF.

This chain links TRBV25-1 with TRBJ1-1; perhaps TRBD1 as D (6 bases). The V and J ends lost 7 bases and 3 bases respectively, with 9 bases between them. Germline V CDR1 and CDR2: MGHDK, SYGVNS. The CDR3 is made up of 12 amino acids. This chain's CDR3 is CASNRADTEAFF. CDR3 sequence (DNA): TGTGCCAGCAACAGGGCAGACACTGAAGCTTTCTTT.

The CDR3 nucleotides are TGTGCCAGCAGTACCCGGGACACTGTCACCTACGAGCAGTACTTC. It translates to CASSTRDTVTYEQYF. J is TRBJ2-7 and V is TRBV2, with a weak D call TRBD1 (6 bases). The CDR3 covers 15 residues. The V gene lost 5 bases and the J gene lost 2 bases, with 16 bases spanning the gap. Germline loops: CDR1 SNHLY, CDR2 FYNNEI.

This clone was seen only once. The chain joins TRBV15 to TRBJ2-2; 7 bases agree with TRBD2. V shed 0 bases and J 2 bases; nucleotides not matched to a gene: 12. This CDR3 comprises 19 residues. From germline, CDR1 is LNHNV and CDR2 YYDKDF (reference sequence). The CDR3 region has the DNA TGTGCCACCAGCAGAGAGCGTGGAGCGGGACTGGGAAACACCGGGGAGCTGTTTTTT. It yields the protein CATSRERGAGLGNTGELFF.

The chain links TRBV25-1 to TRBJ2-7, with TRBD1 matching 10 bases. V shed 2 bases, J shed 2 bases, and the junction held 6 bases outside the gene matches. Germline V CDR1 and CDR2: MGHDK, SYGVNS. CDR3 length: 16 amino acids. The CDR3 sequence is CASSEEGDRGPYEQYF. Here the CDR3 DNA reads TGTGCCAGCAGTGAAGAAGGGGACAGGGGCCCCTACGAGCAGTACTTC.

The chain recombines TRBV7-7 with TRBJ2-5; TRBD1 aligns across 7 bases. Germline V gene sequence: CDR1 SSHAT, CDR2 FNYEAQ (reference sequence). Trimming took 3 bases from V and 3 from J; bases not matched to a gene: 7. The CDR3 runs to 15 residues. The CDR3 DNA is TGTGCCAGCAGCTTCTCAGGGGGTCTCGAAGAGACCCAGTACTTC. Its translation: CASSFSGGLEETQYF.

The rearrangement uses TRBV2 and TRBJ2-7; a weak D match, TRBD2 (6 bases). Between the trimmed V and J ends, which lost 8 bases and 4 bases, there was a span of 12 bases. CDR1 is SNHLY, CDR2 FYNNEI, per germline. This CDR3 region has 12 residues. CDR3 bases: TGTGCCAGCGGGGGGACGCTTTACGAGCAGTACTTC. Its translation: CASGGTLYEQYF.

The J gene is TRBJ1-1, the V gene TRBV11-2; the D gene is possibly TRBD1 (5 bases). The V gene's germline CDR1 is SGHAT and CDR2 FQNNGV. CDR3 length: 12 residues. Trimming left V 5 bases short and J 7 bases short, with 11 bases between. CDR3 coding DNA: TGTGCCAGCAGCCCCGACAGCAATGAAGCTTTCTTT. This codes for CASSPDSNEAFF.

The chain couples TRBV28 to TRBJ1-5; D ambiguous. This CDR3 is built from 12 residues. Germline V CDR1 and CDR2: MDHEN, SYDVKM. The V gene lost 7 bases and the J gene lost 7 bases, with 11 bases spanning the gap. CDR3 residues: CASKGGEQPQHF. CDR3 coding DNA: TGTGCCAGCAAAGGAGGAGAGCAGCCCCAGCATTTT.

This chain uses TRBV7-8 with TRBJ1-1, with TRBD1 as a possible D gene (5 bases). The CDR3 sequence is 17 residues long. Germline CDR1 SGHVS, CDR2 FQNEAQ. The V end was cut by 5 bases, the J end by 4 bases, with 23 bases between. The CDR3 nucleotides are TGTGCCAGCAGCCCCCTCGGGGGAAAAGACTTGAGCACTGAAGCTTTCTTT. It encodes CASSPLGGKDLSTEAFF.

The rearrangement links TRBV3-1 (or the pseudogene TRBV3-2) to TRBJ2-5; 13 nucleotides agree with TRBD2. Germline V gives CDR1 LGHDT, CDR2 YNNKEL (reference sequence). J gave up 5 bases and V 6 bases, and 3 bases lay outside the gene matches. CDR3 length: 14 residues. The CDR3 sequence: CASSPTSGRETQYF. The CDR3 DNA is TGTGCCAGCAGTCCGACTAGCGGGAGGGAGACCCAGTACTTC.

V gene TRBV5-1 combines with J gene TRBJ1-2, with 10 positions matching TRBD1. Germline V lookup: CDR1 SGHRS, CDR2 YFSETQ. The junction had 8 bases not matched to a gene; V was cut back by 0 bases and J by 3 bases. The CDR3 is made up of 17 amino acids. CDR3 residues: CASSLAGTGAADYGYTF. CDR3 nucleotides: TGCGCCAGCAGCTTGGCCGGGACAGGGGCCGCAGACTATGGCTACACCTTC.

CDR3 residues: CAWSVPWAVDTQETQYF. The CDR3 bases are TGTGCCTGGAGTGTTCCCTGGGCCGTGGACACCCAAGAGACCCAGTACTTC. The chain combines TRBV30 with TRBJ2-5; tentatively, D is TRBD1 (5 bases). The V gene lost 0 bases and the J gene lost 1 base, with 18 bases spanning the gap. Per germline, CDR1 GTSNPN and CDR2 SVGIG (reference sequence). CDR3 length: 17 residues. The whole variable domain, filled in from reference TRBV30 and TRBJ2-5, reads SQTIHQWPATLVQPVGSPLSLECTVEGTSNPNLYWYRQAAGRGLQLLFYSVGIGQISSEVPQNLSASRPQDRQFILSSKKLLLSDSGFYLCAWSVPWAVDTQETQYFGPGTRLLVL.

The V call is TRBV14, the J call TRBJ2-2; D is unresolved. This CDR3 is 13 amino acids long. CDR1 and CDR2 from the germline V gene are SGHDN and FVKESK. V dropped 4 bases and J dropped 2 bases, with 5 bases sitting between them. The CDR3 DNA follows: TGTGCCAGCAGCCTGACAAACACCGGGGAGCTGTTTTTT. This sequence encodes CASSLTNTGELFF.

The chain joins TRBV24-1 to TRBJ1-5; D is possibly TRBD1 (5 bases). CDR3 length: 15 amino acids. The V end was cut by 5 bases, the J end by 2 bases, with 12 bases between. Germline V gene sequence: CDR1 KGHDR, CDR2 SFDVKD. CDR3 DNA: TGTGCCACCAGTGCGACTTCGGGGGGCAATCAGCCCCAGCATTTT. This gives the protein CATSATSGGNQPQHF.

V gene TRBV25-1 combines with J gene TRBJ2-7, with 8 bases that match TRBD1. The CDR3 is made up of 14 amino acids. In germline, CDR1 is MGHDK, CDR2 SYGVNS. V shed 4 bases, J shed 1 base, and the junction held 3 bases outside the gene matches. The CDR3, as DNA: TGTGCCAGCAGTGCCGGGACAGGTTCCTACGAGCAGTACTTC. This codes for CASSAGTGSYEQYF.

V usage is TRBV24-1 and J usage is TRBJ2-7; D might be TRBD2 (7 bases). CDR3 length: 12 residues. In germline, CDR1 is KGHDR, CDR2 SFDVKD. Trimming cost V 5 bases and J 6 bases, with 10 bases left between them. CDR3 residues: CATSGGGGEQYF. DNA of the CDR3: TGTGCCACCAGTGGAGGGGGGGGCGAGCAGTACTTC.

The J gene is TRBJ1-1, the V gene TRBV12-3 or TRBV12-4; no clear D. V lost 5 bases and J lost 8, with 15 bases in between. The CDR3 loop spans 13 amino acids. In DNA, the CDR3 is TGTGCCAGCAGTCACCATGACAAGTTAGAAGCTTTCTTT. Amino acid sequence: CASSHHDKLEAFF.

V usage is TRBV11-3 and J usage is TRBJ2-1; D may be TRBD1 (6 bases). CDR1 and CDR2 (germline): SGHNT, YENEEA. The CDR3 covers 15 residues. The V end lost 1 base, the J end lost 8 bases, and 15 bases lay between the germline ends. The CDR3: CASSLGTHRQDEQFF. For the CDR3, the DNA is TGTGCCAGCAGCTTAGGGACGCACCGACAGGATGAGCAGTTCTTC.

This chain links TRBV4-3 with TRBJ1-4; D remains unclear. V lost 2 bases and J lost 5, with 15 bases in between. This CDR3 contains 16 residues. Germline V gene lookup returns CDR1 LGHNA and CDR2 YSLEER. CDR3 bases: TGCGCCAGCAGCCAATCTTACAGAGCCTGGAATGAAAAACTGTTTTTT. Amino acid sequence: CASSQSYRAWNEKLFF.

The rearrangement uses TRBV6-6 and TRBJ1-4; TRBD1 is a possible D gene (6 bases). The CDR3 is made up of 12 amino acids. Per the germline V gene, CDR1 is MNHNY and CDR2 is SVGAGI (reference sequence). The V end was cut by 2 bases, the J end by 13 bases, with 11 bases between. The CDR3 region is CASSYTGTLLFF. The CDR3 DNA reads TGTGCCAGCAGTTACACGGGGACACTACTGTTTTTT.

The V call is TRBV28, the J call TRBJ1-3; D is possibly TRBD1 (5 bases). V was clipped by 7 bases and J by 0 bases, with 13 bases between them. Looked up from germline, CDR1 is MDHEN and CDR2 is SYDVKM. This CDR3 is built from 15 residues. As DNA, the CDR3 is TGTGCCAGCAAATGGGGCAGCCACTCTGGAAACACCATATATTTT. It specifies CASKWGSHSGNTIYF.

This clone came up once. The chain is built from TRBV30 and TRBJ1-2; D ambiguous. The CDR3 has 13 residues. Germline V CDR1 and CDR2: GTSNPN, SVGIG (reference sequence). V gave up 4 bases and J gave up 4 bases, with 13 bases separating them. CDR3 DNA sequence: TGTGCCTGGACTTCGGGAGGCCTCTATGGCTACACCTTC. Translated, it gives CAWTSGGLYGYTF.

This chain connects TRBV2 to TRBJ2-1; TRBD2 matches at 7 bases. The CDR3 sequence is 14 residues long. Trimming took 7 bases from V and 3 from J; bases not matched to a gene: 6. Germline CDR1 reads SNHLY; CDR2 reads FYNNEI. CDR3 in amino acids: CASKRAGDYNEQFF. The CDR3 bases are TGTGCCAGCAAAAGGGCGGGAGACTACAATGAGCAGTTCTTC.

J is TRBJ1-4 and V is TRBV6-5; possibly TRBD1 for D (5 bases). The V end lost 2 bases, the J end lost 2 bases, and 6 bases lay between the germline ends. Per germline, CDR1 MNHEY and CDR2 SVGAGI. This CDR3 is 14 amino acids long. CDR3 nucleotide sequence: TGTGCCAGCAGTTACAGGGGCACTAATGAAAAACTGTTTTTT. This sequence encodes CASSYRGTNEKLFF.

The chain links TRBV5-1 to TRBJ2-7; 7 bases map to TRBD2. The V segment lost 0 bases and the J segment 3 bases; nucleotides outside the gene matches: 9. CDR1 and CDR2 (germline): SGHRS, YFSETQ. This CDR3 has 16 amino acids. This CDR3 is CASSLDIGGGFYEQYF. The CDR3 DNA follows: TGCGCCAGCAGCTTGGATATCGGGGGAGGGTTCTACGAGCAGTACTTC.

The chain joins TRBV18 to TRBJ2-7; 7 nucleotides agree with TRBD1. This CDR3 region has 14 residues. Germline CDR1 KGHSH, CDR2 LQKENI. J gave up 5 bases and V 4 bases, and 8 bases lay outside the gene matches. CDR3 DNA: TGTGCCAGCTCACAAGGACAGGCCCCCCACGAGCAGTACTTC. This translates into CASSQGQAPHEQYF.